The 19 T cell receptor beta chains reported below all come from one sample, sequenced in a study of T cells in Graves' hyperthyroidism and ophthalmopathy. The source material, RNA transcripts, was used to amplify TCR beta CDR3 regions. RT-PCR in the first round (using the HTBI primer set) targeted the TCR CDR3. A single record per CDR3 protein comes from TCRdb applying MiXCR to the multiplex PCR reads. The sample includes 96,000 or so distinct CDR3 sequences, around 52% seen only once; the top ten take about 25%. Sequencing was done on a sample of blood. These receptors all come from a woman in her 40s with Graves' hyperthyroidism.

This rearrangement joins TRBV5-1 to TRBJ2-5; tentatively, D is TRBD2 (5 bases). The CDR3 totals 15 residues. V was trimmed by 2 bases and J by 5 bases, leaving 16 bases between them. In germline, CDR1 is SGHRS, CDR2 YFSETQ. The CDR3 sequence is CASSFGQEVEETQYF. Written as DNA, the CDR3 is TGCGCCAGCAGCTTCGGGCAGGAGGTAGAGGAGACCCAGTACTTC.

Written as DNA, the CDR3 is TGTGCCAGCAGCCGTACGGGCATCGATCTCGAAGCTTTCTTT. Translated, it gives CASSRTGIDLEAFF. The chain couples TRBV5-4 to TRBJ1-1; D not certain. There are 14 residues in the CDR3. Trimming took 4 bases from V and 8 from J, leaving 18 bases between them. Germline V gene lookup returns CDR1 SGHNT and CDR2 YYREEE (reference sequence).

In its sample, this clonotype was seen many times. This sequence joins TRBV7-7 and TRBJ2-2; the match to TRBD2 covers 8 bases. V lost 6 bases, J lost 4 bases, and 7 bases stayed unmatched. CDR1 SSHAT and CDR2 FNYEAQ come from the germline V gene (reference sequence). This CDR3 is built from 15 residues. The CDR3, as DNA: TGTGCCAGCAGTCCGGGGGGGAGCATCACCGGGGAGCTGTTTTTT. It is translated as CASSPGGSITGELFF.

Only one count was recorded for this clonotype. This chain links TRBV10-3 with TRBJ2-5, with D maybe TRBD2 (5 bases). Germline V gene lookup returns CDR1 ENHRY and CDR2 SYGVKD. The CDR3 runs to 14 residues. The V end lost 0 bases, the J end lost 4 bases, and 9 bases lay between the germline ends. The CDR3 nucleotides are TGTGCCATCAGTGAGTCGAACGGGGTAGAGACCCAGTACTTC. This encodes CAISESNGVETQYF.

There are many counts of this clonotype. The chain links TRBV2 to TRBJ1-5; D gene ambiguous. Germline V gene data show CDR1 as SNHLY and CDR2 as FYNNEI. CDR3 length equals 14 residues. Trimming took off 6 bases at V and 3 bases at J, with 12 bases between the two ends. For the CDR3, the DNA is TGTGCCAGCAGAGACCAGGTTTTCAATCAGCCCCAGCATTTT. Translating it yields CASRDQVFNQPQHF.

In this sample, this clonotype turned up once. The rearrangement links TRBV2 to TRBJ2-7; D not certain. The ends were cut back, 6 bases at V and 4 bases at J, with 10 bases in the middle. Germline V gene sequence: CDR1 SNHLY, CDR2 FYNNEI. The CDR3 contains 12 residues. The CDR3: CASRPGSYEQYF. As DNA, the CDR3 is TGTGCCAGCAGGCCCGGGTCTTACGAGCAGTACTTC.

CDR3 in amino acids: CASSQNTPYEQYF. Here the CDR3 DNA reads TGCGCCAGCAGCCAAAATACACCCTACGAGCAGTACTTC. The chain recombines TRBV4-3 with TRBJ2-7; no reliable D call. Germline CDR1 is LGHNA and CDR2 is YSLEER. The CDR3 consists of 13 residues. The V end lost 2 bases, the J end lost 2 bases, and 7 bases lay between the germline ends.

Points on this clonotype: The junction does not match germline at one end; this may be a read error. This chain connects TRBV29-1 to TRBJ2-3; TRBD2 agrees at 9 bases. Germline CDR1 reads SQVTM; CDR2 reads ANQGSEA. This CDR3 region has 15 residues. This CDR3 is CSVGMTSGRTDAQYF. The CDR3 DNA sequence: TGCAGCGTTGGTATGACTAGCGGACGCACAGATGCGCAGTATTTT.

As regards this clonotype: A much larger clone is a single base away; this may be a read error. CDR3 coding DNA: TGTGCCAGCAGCCCCGGGCTCTACACCGGGGAGCTGTTTTTT. This encodes CASSPGLYTGELFF. The chain couples TRBV5-6 to TRBJ2-2; D is uncertain. Germline-derived CDR1 and CDR2 are SGHDT and YYEEEE. Trimming left V 4 bases short and J 3 bases short, with 10 bases between. The CDR3 runs 14 residues.

This clonotype was counted only a few times. The V and J genes are TRBV9 and TRBJ2-2, with TRBD2 matching over 9 bases. From germline, CDR1 is SGDLS and CDR2 YYNGEE. With 7 bases clipped from V and 5 bases from J, the junction kept 9 bases outside the gene matches. The CDR3 totals 15 residues. The CDR3 DNA reads TGTGCCAGCTCACAGGGACTAGCAGCGACCGGGGAGCTGTTTTTT. Its protein is CASSQGLAATGELFF.

This clonotype was counted many times. DNA of the CDR3: TGTGCCAGCAGCTTACAAAAATCAGGGGCCGGTGAAGCTTTCTTT. The encoded protein is CASSLQKSGAGEAFF. V is TRBV7-6 and J is TRBJ1-1; D is perhaps TRBD1 (6 bases). Germline assignment: CDR1 SGHVS and CDR2 FNYEAQ. This CDR3 has 15 residues. V lost 2 bases, J lost 7 bases, and 17 bases lay in between.

In regard to this clonotype: A read error is possible here, since a much larger clone lies one base away. The chain uses TRBV7-2 and TRBJ1-2; D unclear. The V gene lost 5 bases and the J gene lost 1 base, with 17 bases spanning the gap. Germline CDR1 and CDR2: SGHTA and FQGNSA. The CDR3 spans 16 residues. The CDR3 region is CASSPVRSEFNYGYTF. The CDR3 DNA sequence: TGTGCCAGCAGCCCAGTAAGATCGGAATTTAACTATGGCTACACCTTC.

This chain uses TRBV7-9 with TRBJ2-5; no clear D. Germline V CDR1 and CDR2: SEHNR, FQNEAQ (reference sequence). The germline V and J ends were trimmed by 10 bases and 4 bases, with 13 bases remaining between them. The CDR3 is made up of 12 amino acids. CDR3 nucleotide sequence: TGTGCCATCAGTGAAGTGGCAGAGACCCAGTACTTC. It yields the protein CAISEVAETQYF.

This clonotype was recorded at least ten times. V and J are TRBV7-2 and TRBJ2-7; tentative D call: TRBD2 (6 bases). Trimming pared 3 bases from V and 6 bases from J, leaving 12 bases between. The V gene's germline CDR1 is SGHTA and CDR2 FQGNSA. The CDR3 consists of 13 residues. CDR3 residues: CASSFTRGSEQYF. CDR3 coding DNA: TGTGCCAGCAGCTTTACCCGGGGGAGCGAGCAGTACTTC.

The chain uses TRBV29-1 and TRBJ2-7; TRBD2 aligns across 10 bases. This CDR3 is built from 13 residues. The V gene's germline CDR1 is SQVTM and CDR2 ANQGSEA. J lost 1 base, V lost 7 bases, and 4 bases had no gene match. The CDR3 DNA sequence: TGCAGCGCTACTAGCGGGACTTCCTACGAGCAGTACTTC. It codes for CSATSGTSYEQYF.

This clonotype was detected many times. J is TRBJ1-2 and V is TRBV20-1; 8 bases map to TRBD1. This CDR3 is 14 amino acids long. The trim removed 4 bases at V and 2 bases at J, leaving 6 bases unmatched. In germline, CDR1 is DFQATT, CDR2 SNEGSKA (reference sequence). This CDR3 reads CSATPGTGNYGYTF. CDR3 sequence (DNA): TGCAGTGCTACCCCCGGGACAGGAAACTATGGCTACACCTTC.

This clonotype came up many times. The chain has TRBV10-3 and TRBJ2-7; 7 bases map to TRBD1. This CDR3 spans 16 amino acids. Germline trimming cut 7 bases from V and 0 bases from J; bases unmatched to any gene: 12. The germline V gene encodes CDR1 ENHRY and CDR2 SYGVKD. CDR3 amino acids: CAIIGVRDRGSYEQYF. In nucleotides, the CDR3 is TGTGCCATCATCGGCGTTCGGGACAGAGGCTCCTACGAGCAGTACTTC.

This clonotype came up many times. This chain links TRBV20-1 with TRBJ1-1; D may be TRBD1 (6 bases). Germline V gene lookup returns CDR1 DFQATT and CDR2 SNEGSKA (reference sequence). This CDR3 region has 17 residues. V dropped 2 bases and J dropped 0 bases, with 19 bases sitting between them. CDR3 in DNA: TGCAGTGCTAGAAGAGGGCAGGGGAGTTTCATGAACACTGAAGCTTTCTTT. Amino acids: CSARRGQGSFMNTEAFF.

To note about this clonotype: One end of the junction does not line up with germline, which may come from a read error. V is TRBV2 and J is TRBJ1-4, with a tentative D call TRBD1 (5 bases). In germline, CDR1 is SNHLY, CDR2 FYNNEI. The CDR3 is 12 amino acids. CDR3 loop: CAGDEGNEKLFF. The CDR3 coding sequence is TGTGCCGGTGACGAGGGGAATGAGAAACTGTTTTTT.